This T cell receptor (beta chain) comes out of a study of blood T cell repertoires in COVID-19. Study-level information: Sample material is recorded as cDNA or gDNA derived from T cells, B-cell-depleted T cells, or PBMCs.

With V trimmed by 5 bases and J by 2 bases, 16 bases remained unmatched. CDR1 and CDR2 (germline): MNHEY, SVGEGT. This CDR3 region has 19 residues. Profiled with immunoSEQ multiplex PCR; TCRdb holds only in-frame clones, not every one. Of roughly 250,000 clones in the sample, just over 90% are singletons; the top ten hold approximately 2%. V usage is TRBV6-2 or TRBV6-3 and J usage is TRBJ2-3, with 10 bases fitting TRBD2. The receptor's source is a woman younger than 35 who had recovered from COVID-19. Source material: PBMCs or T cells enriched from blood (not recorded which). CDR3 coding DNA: TGTGCCAGCAGTCCCAGGACTAGCGGAACACTGCGGCACACAGATACGCAGTATTTT. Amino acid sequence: CASSPRTSGTLRHTDTQYF.